These 10 T cell receptor beta chains originate from one sample sequenced in a study of regulatory T cells in long-lasting Graves disease. Through Arm-PCR of CDR3 regions and iRepertoire HTBI primers, TCR beta libraries were built. TCRdb called the multiplex PCR reads again in MiXCR, with one record for every CDR3 protein. Among a few hundred thousand distinct CDR3 sequences listed, roughly a fifth were seen once. The sample's time point: persistent/refractory GD, antithyroid drugs over 5 years with positive TRAb. From RNA extracted from PBMCs, the TCR library was made. Source: peripheral blood mononuclear cells (PBMCs), taken when the disease was refractory, from a patient treated with antithyroid drugs. These receptors originate from a female donor with Graves disease.

On this clonotype itself: One base away lies a much larger clone, so this may be a sequencing read error. The chain is built from TRBV7-9 and TRBJ1-2; 7 nucleotides agree with TRBD1. Trimming at V came to 4 bases and at J to 4 bases, leaving 9 bases not matched to a gene. The CDR3 extends over 15 amino acids. Germline V lookup: CDR1 SEHNR, CDR2 FQNEAQ (reference sequence). The CDR3 nucleotides are TGTGCCAGCAGCTCAGCCTCTGACAGGGTCTATGGCTACACCTTC. It is translated as CASSSASDRVYGYTF.

This clonotype came up a few times. V is TRBV29-1 and J is TRBJ1-2, with D possibly matching TRBD1 (5 bases). In germline, CDR1 is SQVTM, CDR2 ANQGSEA. The CDR3 has 12 amino acids. The germline V and J ends were trimmed by 4 bases and 2 bases, with 8 bases remaining between them. CDR3 protein: CSVGGDNYGYTF. DNA for the CDR3: TGCAGCGTTGGGGGGGACAACTATGGCTACACCTTC.

In its sample, this clonotype was seen many times. The genes are TRBV6-5 and TRBJ2-7, with a possible D match to TRBD2 (5 bases). CDR1 and CDR2 from the germline V gene are MNHEY and SVGAGI. Trimming took off 2 bases at V and 2 bases at J, with 7 bases between the two ends. The CDR3 length is 13 residues. Here the CDR3 DNA reads TGTGCCAGCAGTTACGGGAGCACCTACGAGCAGTACTTC. Translation: CASSYGSTYEQYF.

This clonotype appeared a few times. The chain joins TRBV7-3 to TRBJ2-2, with 11 bases fitting TRBD1. V shed 6 bases and J 6 bases; nucleotides not matched to a gene: 6. Germline V CDR1 and CDR2: SGHTA, FQGTGA. The CDR3 consists of 15 residues. In DNA, the CDR3 is TGTGCCAGCAGGGCAGGACAGGGGGCGGCCGGGGAGCTGTTTTTT. Translating it yields CASRAGQGAAGELFF.

The chain carries TRBV7-9 and TRBJ2-2; the match to TRBD1 covers 10 bases. V lost 5 bases to trimming and J lost 7 bases; unmatched junction nucleotides: 16. This CDR3 is 18 amino acids long. Per germline, CDR1 SEHNR and CDR2 FQNEAQ (reference sequence). CDR3 bases: TGTGCCAGCAGCAATAAGAAACTCGGGACAGGGGACGGCGGGGAGCTGTTTTTT. Amino acid sequence: CASSNKKLGTGDGGELFF.

This clonotype was seen repeatedly, ten times or more. The J gene is TRBJ1-5, the V gene TRBV27; D is unclear. V lost 5 bases and J lost 0, with 14 bases in between. There are 16 residues in the CDR3. CDR1 and CDR2 (germline): MNHEY, SMNVEV (reference sequence). DNA of the CDR3: TGTGCCAGCAGTGCCGCGTGGGGTTATAGCAATCAGCCCCAGCATTTT. Translating gives CASSAAWGYSNQPQHF.

The V and J genes are TRBV7-2 and TRBJ2-5; TRBD2 agrees at 7 bases. The germline V gene encodes CDR1 SGHTA and CDR2 FQGNSA. V shed 5 bases, J shed 1 base, and the junction held 7 bases outside the gene matches. The CDR3 consists of 15 residues. CDR3 amino acids: CASSRQSGVQETQYF. CDR3 DNA sequence: TGTGCCAGCAGCCGCCAGAGCGGGGTCCAAGAGACCCAGTACTTC.

A note on this clonotype: A clone one base away is much larger, so this may be a read error. V is TRBV7-6 and J is TRBJ2-7; D unclear. CDR1 and CDR2 from the germline V gene are SGHVS and FNYEAQ. The CDR3 loop spans 12 amino acids. CDR3: CASSLSGDERYF. CDR3 in DNA: TGTGCCAGCAGCTTAAGTGGAGACGAGCGGTACTTC. Full variable domain (outside the CDR3, taken from reference TRBV7-6 and TRBJ2-7): GAGVSQSPRYKVTKRGQDVALRCDPISGHVSLYWYRQALGQGPEFLTYFNYEAQQDKSGLPNDRFSAERPEGSISTLTIQRTEQRDSAMYRCASSLSGDERYFGPGTRLTVT.

This clonotype was recorded at least ten times. The chain uses TRBV2 and TRBJ2-7; a possible D gene is TRBD1 (5 bases). This CDR3 contains 14 residues. Germline V CDR1 and CDR2: SNHLY, FYNNEI. V lost 4 bases and J lost 3, with 13 bases in between. The CDR3 sequence: CASSGGKEIYEQYF. CDR3 nucleotide sequence: TGTGCCAGCAGTGGGGGCAAAGAGATCTACGAGCAGTACTTC.

Ten or more counts support this clonotype. This chain connects TRBV12-3 or TRBV12-4 to TRBJ1-5; 8 nucleotides line up with TRBD1. Germline trimming cut 4 bases from V and 0 bases from J; bases unmatched to any gene: 5. The CDR3 covers 16 residues. The CDR3 DNA is TGTGCCAGCAGTTCTTACAGGGGGGCTAGCAATCAGCCCCAGCATTTT. Translation gives CASSSYRGASNQPQHF.